This T cell receptor beta chain is drawn from a study of cytomegalovirus exposure and HLA in healthy donors. As regards this clone: What it binds is unknown.

CDR3 size: 17 residues. The V and J ends lost 2 bases and 5 bases respectively, with 18 bases between them. CDR1 SGHVS and CDR2 FNYEAQ come from the germline V gene. Healthy people donating bone marrow made up the donors. Study findings and constraints: A few CMV-associated chains were confirmed in vitro to be specific for CMV antigens. Fewer N-insertions (relative to the approximately 700-donor mean) were reportedly seen in an Asian-associated ancestry cluster in a later analysis. Most CMV-associated TCR beta chains appeared HLA-restricted in a later analysis.

PCR employed 60 Vbeta and 13 Jbeta primers. Assay: immunoSEQ multiplex PCR; the TCRdb copy retains only in-frame clones and omits some. In the table there are some 200,000 clones, 82% of which are singletons. The sequenced sample was PBMCs. The TCR was taken from a woman in her 40s in good health and CMV-seronegative. The chain is built from TRBV7-6 and TRBJ2-2; D remains unclear. Here the CDR3 DNA reads TGTGCCAGCAGCTTATTGCAACCTCCCATGACAACCGGGGAGCTGTTTTTT. Protein product: CASSLLQPPMTTGELFF.